This entry describes one T cell receptor (beta chain). The antigen is not known. With V trimmed by 6 bases and J by 3 bases, 4 bases remained unmatched. This CDR3 has 14 amino acids. The V gene's germline CDR1 is MNHNY and CDR2 SVGAGI (reference sequence). This sample is part of a study of cytomegalovirus exposure and HLA in healthy donors. Study-level results: Information on immune exposure was restricted to one variable (CMV serostatus). The HLA-A and HLA-B alleles of most subjects were reportedly predicted accurately from TCR beta sequences. Most likely, a cluster of highly shared sequence variants arose as a sequencing artifact.

The PCR was carried out with 60 Vbeta primers and 13 Jbeta primers. TCRdb's copy holds only in-frame clones and misses some; the assay was immunoSEQ multiplex PCR. Here the sample spans 70,000 to 80,000 clones, 82% being singletons. This clonotype was sampled from a man between 18 and 35 years old in good health and CMV-seronegative. Sequencing input: PBMCs. This chain connects TRBV6-6 to TRBJ1-2; TRBD1 agrees at 10 bases. CDR3 nucleotides: TGTGCCAGCAGCCTGGACAGGGGGGACTATGGCTACACCTTC. This translates into CASSLDRGDYGYTF.